These 27 T cell receptor beta chains were all obtained from the same sample, sequenced in a study of blood T cells in healthy people across ages. A second PCR of roughly 7 to 11 cycles used a sample-barcoded 5' primer and a J-beta primer mix. TCRdb re-called the 5' RACE reads through MiXCR, storing one row per CDR3 protein. The table shows over 1,300,000 distinct CDR3 sequences, with roughly 60% occurring only once. The sample taken for sequencing was blood. These receptors were collected from a man between 18 and 29 years old in good health.

This sequence joins TRBV20-1 and TRBJ2-3; the match to TRBD2 covers 7 bases. V dropped 0 bases and J dropped 3; count of bases not matched to a gene: 9. Germline V gene sequence: CDR1 DFQATT, CDR2 SNEGSKA (reference sequence). The length of the CDR3 is 16 residues. In nucleotides, the CDR3 is TGCAGTGCTAGAGATCTGACTAGCTATAGTACAGATACGCAGTATTTT. Translated, it gives CSARDLTSYSTDTQYF.

This chain links TRBV3-1 with TRBJ2-1; 8 bases are shared with TRBD2. Trimming took 4 bases from V and 2 from J; bases not matched to a gene: 7. The CDR3 totals 16 residues. Germline CDR1 reads LGHDT; CDR2 reads YNNKEL (reference sequence). The CDR3 region has the DNA TGTGCCAGCAGCCCAGTGGTAGCGGGGACCTACAATGAGCAGTTCTTC. The encoded protein is CASSPVVAGTYNEQFF.

The chain joins TRBV29-1 to TRBJ2-3; no clear D. CDR3 size: 12 residues. In germline, CDR1 is SQVTM, CDR2 ANQGSEA. Trimming took off 7 bases at V and 4 bases at J, with 12 bases between the two ends. DNA of the CDR3: TGCAGCGCTGATGGAAGGGCAGATACGCAGTATTTT. Amino acid sequence: CSADGRADTQYF.

As for this clonotype: Its ends do not fully match the called genes, so a read error is possible. This chain connects TRBV7-8 to TRBJ1-1; a possible D gene is TRBD1 (6 bases). The germline gives CDR1 SGHVS, CDR2 FQNEAQ. The length of the CDR3 is 16 residues. The CDR3 nucleotides are TGTGCCAGCAGTCGTACAATGACAGGTCAGAACACAGAAGCTTTCTTT. Residues: CASSRTMTGQNTEAFF.

This clonotype was detected only a few times. The chain has TRBV12-3 or TRBV12-4 and TRBJ2-3, with D tentatively TRBD1 (5 bases). This CDR3 region has 11 residues. The V gene lost 7 bases and the J gene lost 11 bases, with 13 bases spanning the gap. CDR3 amino acids: CASTLSGRQYF. The DNA of the CDR3 is TGTGCCAGCACCCTCTCAGGGCGGCAGTATTTT.

The genes are TRBV29-1 and TRBJ1-5; no definite D call. The CDR3 totals 12 residues. The V end lost 5 bases, the J end lost 5 bases, and 10 bases lay between the germline ends. In germline, CDR1 is SQVTM, CDR2 ANQGSEA. The CDR3 bases are TGCAGCGTTAAGGGTTTAGATCAGCCCCAGCATTTT. Amino acids: CSVKGLDQPQHF.

This chain uses TRBV12-3 or TRBV12-4 with TRBJ2-1, with TRBD2 matching 8 bases. The CDR3 spans 15 residues. V trimming: 5 bases; J trimming: 10 bases; junction bases outside the gene matches: 13. Here the CDR3 DNA reads TGTGCCAGCAGTCGATCTCGGGGGGGAGTTCGCGAGCAGTTCTTC. This translates into CASSRSRGGVREQFF.

This sequence joins TRBV29-1 and TRBJ2-3; possibly TRBD1 for D (6 bases). Germline loops: CDR1 SQVTM, CDR2 ANQGSEA. This CDR3 has 16 amino acids. V was shortened by 0 bases and J by 7 bases, with 20 bases between the two germline ends. The CDR3 coding sequence is TGCAGCGTTGAAGATCGGGCAGGGGACCATCCAAATACGCAGTATTTT. Translation: CSVEDRAGDHPNTQYF.

V gene TRBV6-6 combines with J gene TRBJ2-7; 15 nucleotides agree with TRBD2. Germline V lookup: CDR1 MNHNY, CDR2 SVGAGI (reference sequence). Trimming removed 6 bases from V and 5 bases from J; junction bases left unmatched: 8. CDR3 length: 16 residues. The CDR3 DNA reads TGTGCCAGCAGCCCAACCGGGACTAGCGGGAGGAACGAGCAGTACTTC. Translated: CASSPTGTSGRNEQYF.

The V and J genes are TRBV29-1 and TRBJ2-2, with D perhaps being TRBD1 or TRBD2 (5 bases each). Germline CDR1 SQVTM, CDR2 ANQGSEA. This CDR3 contains 14 residues. V was shortened by 4 bases and J by 5 bases, with 14 bases between the two germline ends. The DNA of the CDR3 is TGCAGCGTTGTATCGGGACGGCAAACCGGGGAGCTGTTTTTT. This translates into CSVVSGRQTGELFF.

This clonotype appeared a few times. The chain couples TRBV7-2 to TRBJ2-2; 11 bases align to TRBD2. Trimming took 1 base from V and 3 from J; bases not matched to a gene: 7. The CDR3 totals 18 residues. CDR1 and CDR2 from the germline V gene are SGHTA and FQGNSA. The CDR3 reads CASSLVFSGGAYTGELFF. In DNA form, the CDR3 reads TGTGCCAGCAGCTTAGTGTTTAGCGGGGGGGCCTACACCGGGGAGCTGTTTTTT.

At least ten counts were recorded for this clonotype. V usage is TRBV6-2 or TRBV6-3 and J usage is TRBJ2-2; D is uncertain. CDR1 is MNHEY and CDR2 is SVGEGT in the germline V gene. Trimming pared 5 bases from V and 3 bases from J, leaving 7 bases between. This CDR3 spans 13 amino acids. CDR3 protein: CASSPSYTGELFF. The DNA for the CDR3 is TGTGCCAGCAGTCCAAGCTACACCGGGGAGCTGTTTTTT.

V is TRBV21-1 and J is TRBJ2-4; TRBD2 was called by the table and not checked on the DNA. The J call may be in error: the DNA end matches TRBJ2-7 better. TRBV21-1 is classified as a pseudogene. The CDR3 runs to 16 residues. The CDR3, as DNA: TGTGCCAGCAGCAAACTCTACCAGCGGGATTTCTACGAGCAGTACTTC. It codes for CASSKLYQRDFYEQYF.

V gene TRBV5-1 combines with J gene TRBJ2-7; D uncertain. This CDR3 is 14 amino acids long. Germline V gene data show CDR1 as SGHRS and CDR2 as YFSETQ. Between the trimmed V and J ends, which lost 0 bases and 3 bases, there was a span of 10 bases. The CDR3 reads CASSLGVTFYEQYF. The CDR3, as DNA: TGCGCCAGCAGCTTGGGCGTCACTTTCTACGAGCAGTACTTC.

The V and J genes are TRBV11-2 and TRBJ2-2, with D hard to call. Germline lookup yields CDR1 SGHAT and CDR2 FQNNGV. The V end was cut by 3 bases, the J end by 4 bases, with 12 bases between. The CDR3 is made up of 15 amino acids. CDR3: CASSFSSLRTGELFF. The CDR3 DNA reads as TGTGCCAGCAGCTTTTCTTCGCTACGCACCGGGGAGCTGTTTTTT.

The V call is TRBV2, the J call TRBJ2-7; 9 nucleotides match TRBD1. The CDR3 has 13 amino acids. The germline V gene has CDR1 SNHLY and CDR2 FYNNEI. V trimming: 9 bases; J trimming: 2 bases; junction bases outside the gene matches: 5. The CDR3 nucleotides are TGTGCCAGTGGGACAGGGTCAGCCTACGAGCAGTACTTC. Protein: CASGTGSAYEQYF.

The chain couples TRBV7-6 to TRBJ2-4, with D maybe TRBD2 (5 bases). Gene TRBJ2-7 matches the end of the DNA better, so the J call may be wrong. Germline assignment: CDR1 SGHVS and CDR2 FNYEAQ. The CDR3 is 13 residues long. The CDR3 sequence is CASSPLLGHEQYF. The CDR3 bases are TGTGCCAGCAGTCCCTTACTAGGGCACGAGCAGTACTTC.

Concerning this clonotype itself: The junction departs from the called germline gene at one end, perhaps through a read error. This sequence joins TRBV15 and TRBJ1-5; no reliable D call. Germline CDR1 is LNHNV and CDR2 is YYDKDF (reference sequence). There are 12 residues in the CDR3. The CDR3 nucleotides read TGTGCCACCAGCGGAGAAAATCAGCCCCAGCATTTT. Translating gives CATSGENQPQHF.

J is TRBJ2-7 and V is TRBV4-1; 7 bases match TRBD2. The DNA end is a closer match to TRBJ2-5, so the J assignment may be wrong. Germline V gene sequence: CDR1 MGHRA, CDR2 YSYEKL. This CDR3 region has 16 residues. CDR3 sequence: CASSQDRVSGQETQYF. The CDR3 region has the DNA TGCGCCAGCAGCCAAGATCGGGTTAGCGGGCAGGAGACCCAGTACTTC.

This clonotype was picked up a small number of times. The chain is built from TRBV20-1 and TRBJ2-1, with D possibly TRBD1 on 6 matching bases. V lost 7 bases and J lost 1, with 17 bases in between. The CDR3 runs 15 residues. Germline lookup yields CDR1 DFQATT and CDR2 SNEGSKA (reference sequence). This chain's CDR3 is CSVLGAKGSYNEQFF. CDR3 bases: TGCAGTGTGTTGGGGGCAAAGGGGTCCTACAATGAGCAGTTCTTC.

This clonotype was seen a few times. This chain links TRBV29-1 with TRBJ2-3, with D possibly TRBD1 on 6 matching bases. CDR3 length: 15 amino acids. Germline assignment: CDR1 SQVTM and CDR2 ANQGSEA. The ends were cut back, 1 base at V and 4 bases at J, with 15 bases in the middle. The CDR3 protein is CSVEGGPPRADTQYF. CDR3 nucleotides: TGCAGCGTTGAAGGGGGGCCCCCTCGGGCAGATACGCAGTATTTT.

The table lists this clonotype with a few counts. This chain connects TRBV11-2 to TRBJ2-1; no reliable D call. The CDR3 consists of 12 residues. V lost 5 bases, J lost 8 bases, and 10 bases lay in between. CDR1 SGHAT and CDR2 FQNNGV come from the germline V gene. CDR3 sequence (DNA): TGTGCCAGCAGCACCCATATGGATGAGCAGTTCTTC. This codes for CASSTHMDEQFF.

The chain carries TRBV15 and TRBJ1-2; D call uncertain. CDR1 LNHNV and CDR2 YYDKDF come from the germline V gene (reference sequence). The CDR3 contains 17 residues. Trimming took off 4 bases at V and 4 bases at J, with 22 bases between the two ends. The CDR3 DNA sequence: TGTGCCACCAGCAAAGCCAGAGACGTCATCGGAATCTATGGCTACACCTTC. This encodes CATSKARDVIGIYGYTF.

The J gene is TRBJ2-7, the V gene TRBV6-2 or TRBV6-3; D is undetermined. Trimming took 6 bases from V and 7 from J, leaving 13 bases between them. In germline, CDR1 is MNHEY, CDR2 SVGEGT. This CDR3 is built from 12 residues. The chain's CDR3 is CASSLRAVEQYF. CDR3 nucleotides: TGTGCCAGCAGCCTACGAGCCGTGGAGCAGTACTTC.

V and J are TRBV21-1 and TRBJ2-4. TRBV21-1 is described as a pseudogene. The CDR3 loop spans 13 amino acids. CDR3 DNA: TGTGCCAGCAGCAAAGTGGTTGGTCGTGAGCAGTACTTC. This translates into CASSKVVGREQYF.

Only a few counts were recorded for this clonotype. This rearrangement joins TRBV29-1 to TRBJ2-1; 11 nucleotides line up with TRBD2. Trimming took 2 bases from V and 6 from J; bases not matched to a gene: 3. This CDR3 comprises 14 residues. Germline-derived CDR1 and CDR2 are SQVTM and ANQGSEA. DNA of the CDR3: TGCAGCGTTGAATTTAGCGGGGGGGCCAATGAGCAGTTCTTC. Translated: CSVEFSGGANEQFF.

The chain links TRBV7-9 to TRBJ2-1, with D perhaps matching TRBD1 (6 bases). Germline CDR1 and CDR2: SEHNR and FQNEAQ (reference sequence). The V end lost 5 bases, the J end lost 6 bases, and 23 bases lay between the germline ends. This CDR3 spans 17 amino acids. DNA of the CDR3: TGTGCCAGCAGCCGAGAACCCGGGACACTTCTTGGCAATGAGCAGTTCTTC. It codes for CASSREPGTLLGNEQFF.